In this sample, the clone carrying this TCR beta chain turned up a few times. The antigen remains undetermined. The data are from a study of cytomegalovirus exposure and HLA in healthy donors. As for the study in general: Unique TCRs numbering roughly 80 million, obtained from HLA-typed donors, made up an early data release. The study's findings and limits: Earlier analysis yielded a pattern in which most TCR beta V segments were productive about 90% or about 30% of the time.

Primers: 60 Vbeta forward and 13 Jbeta reverse. In the source study's methods: It was a later analysis that counted roughly 79 million unique TCR beta chains, of which around 11 million were shared. The data were produced by immunoSEQ multiplex PCR, yet TCRdb's version contains in-frame clones alone and is incomplete. V and J calls and clone size follow that table, whereas D and trimming were derived from the DNA. The table has 150,000 to 200,000 clones, 65% to 70% seen once. CDR1 is MNHEY, CDR2 SMNVEV, per germline (reference sequence). V lost 6 bases and J lost 4; bases outside the gene matches: 5. The CDR3 consists of 13 residues.

This sequence originates from a woman younger than 35 in good health and CMV-seropositive. J is TRBJ2-7 and V is TRBV27; TRBD1 matches at 8 bases. Sequencing was done on a sample of PBMCs. The CDR3 nucleotides are TGTGCCAGCAGACCGGGACAGGTGTACGAGCAGTACTTC. Translation gives CASRPGQVYEQYF.